A single sample gave rise to the 27 T cell receptor beta chains below, sequenced in a study of post-analysis software for immune sequencing data. TCR beta cDNA libraries had unique molecular identifiers. MiXCR, run by TCRdb on the PCR reads, gives a single entry per CDR3 protein. The data contain about 540,000 distinct CDR3 sequences, around 31% of them singletons. Their antigen targets remain unknown. Whole-study results and caveats: In patients, five TRBV segments were more frequent than in controls, with TRBV5-6, TRBV5-1 and TRBV20-1 among them.

Sequencing was carried out using blood. The source is a girl aged 2-17 years with multiple sclerosis.

This clonotype was detected only a few times. The rearrangement links TRBV20-1 to TRBJ2-1; 9 bases fit TRBD2. CDR1 DFQATT and CDR2 SNEGSKA come from the germline V gene (reference sequence). The CDR3 contains 16 residues. V dropped 0 bases and J dropped 7; count of bases not matched to a gene: 10. CDR3 coding DNA: TGCAGTGCTAGAGATGCCACAGCGGGGGGCACAAATGAGCAGTTCTTC. It specifies CSARDATAGGTNEQFF.

The CDR3, as DNA: TGCGCCAGCAGCCCGACAGGGGGAACCACTGAAGCTTTCTTT. The encoded protein is CASSPTGGTTEAFF. V gene TRBV5-1 combines with J gene TRBJ1-1; 9 nucleotides align to TRBD1. CDR1 and CDR2 from the germline V gene are SGHRS and YFSETQ. There are 14 residues in the CDR3. V dropped 4 bases and J dropped 4; count of bases not matched to a gene: 5.

In its sample, this clonotype was seen a few times. The V and J genes are TRBV4-1 and TRBJ2-5, with D unresolved. Germline-derived CDR1 and CDR2 are MGHRA and YSYEKL. Trimming removed 4 bases at V and 4 bases at J, with 16 bases between. The CDR3 covers 15 residues. The CDR3 DNA is TGCGCCAGCAGCCGGCCTCCTGGGCCCCCAGAGACCCAGTACTTC. This translates into CASSRPPGPPETQYF.

This clonotype was seen more than once but under ten times. This chain links TRBV4-1 with TRBJ2-7; D may be TRBD1 or TRBD2 (5 bases each). This CDR3 has 15 residues. Trimming removed 3 bases from V and 2 bases from J, with 14 bases in between. CDR1 is MGHRA, CDR2 YSYEKL, per germline. Here the CDR3 reads CASSQASGQPYEQYF. CDR3 in DNA: TGCGCCAGCAGCCAGGCCTCGGGGCAGCCCTACGAGCAGTACTTC.

CDR3 nucleotides: TGTGCCACCAGTGATTTGAAACGGGACAGCCTCTCTGGGGCCAACGTCCTGACTTTC. Translation: CATSDLKRDSLSGANVLTF. V and J are TRBV24-1 and TRBJ2-6, with 7 bases identical to TRBD1. V shed 0 bases and J 0 bases; nucleotides not matched to a gene: 7. CDR1 and CDR2 (germline): KGHDR, SFDVKD. The CDR3 extends over 19 amino acids.

This clonotype was counted ten times or more. The chain couples TRBV7-3 to TRBJ2-1, with 8 bases aligning to TRBD1. Trimming at V came to 2 bases and at J to 7 bases, leaving 7 bases not matched to a gene. Per germline, CDR1 SGHTA and CDR2 FQGTGA. The CDR3 length is 15 residues. The chain's CDR3 is CASSLDRGDLNEQFF. The CDR3, as DNA: TGTGCCAGCAGCTTAGACAGGGGAGATTTGAATGAGCAGTTCTTC.

This clonotype was picked up a small number of times. The junction does not match germline at one end; this may be a read error. V is TRBV18 and J is TRBJ1-1; D is perhaps TRBD1 (5 bases). CDR1 and CDR2 from the germline V gene are KGHSH and LQKENI. The CDR3 sequence is 14 residues long. The CDR3 DNA follows: TGTGCCAGCTCACCGGAGGGGCAGAACATTGAAGCTTTCTTT. Translating gives CASSPEGQNIEAFF.

In this sample, this clonotype turned up a few times. The J gene is TRBJ1-2, the V gene TRBV29-1; TRBD1 aligns across 7 bases. The CDR3 has 13 residues. Trimming at V came to 3 bases and at J to 7 bases, leaving 8 bases not matched to a gene. Germline V gene lookup returns CDR1 SQVTM and CDR2 ANQGSEA. CDR3 sequence: CSVERQGAGGYTF. For the CDR3, the DNA is TGCAGCGTTGAGCGACAGGGTGCAGGTGGCTACACCTTC.

The chain carries TRBV7-9 and TRBJ1-1; 7 positions match TRBD1. The CDR3 is made up of 13 amino acids. Trimming removed 5 bases from V and 4 bases from J; junction bases left unmatched: 4. The germline CDR1 and CDR2 sequences are SEHNR and FQNEAQ (reference sequence). CDR3 bases: TGTGCCAGCAGCCCCCAGGGGGGCACTGAAGCTTTCTTT. Translating gives CASSPQGGTEAFF. The full variable domain, in which reference TRBV7-9 and TRBJ1-1 provide the parts outside the CDR3, is DTGVSQNPRHKITKRGQNVTFRCDPISEHNRLYWYRQTLGQGPEFLTYFQNEAQLEKSRLLSDRFSAERPKGSFSTLEIQRTEQGDSAMYLCASSPQGGTEAFFGQGTRLTVV.

V gene TRBV7-2 combines with J gene TRBJ1-4; tentatively, D is TRBD1 (5 bases). The CDR3 is made up of 14 amino acids. Trimming stripped 5 bases from V and 8 bases from J, with 15 bases between. CDR1 SGHTA and CDR2 FQGNSA come from the germline V gene. CDR3 region: CTSSPPGTEEKLFF. The CDR3 coding sequence is TGTACCAGCAGCCCACCCGGGACGGAGGAAAAACTGTTTTTT.

In its sample, this clonotype was seen a few times. This chain connects TRBV28 to TRBJ1-5, with 7 bases matching TRBD1. This CDR3 is built from 14 residues. The germline V gene encodes CDR1 MDHEN and CDR2 SYDVKM. Trimming removed 6 bases from V and 5 bases from J; junction bases left unmatched: 7. Written as DNA, the CDR3 is TGTGCCAGCAGGGATACAGGGGCCCATCAGCCCCAGCATTTT. This gives the protein CASRDTGAHQPQHF.

The genes are TRBV9 and TRBJ1-1; D possibly corresponds to TRBD1 (6 bases). CDR1 is SGDLS, CDR2 YYNGEE, per germline. V was pared by 2 bases and J by 4 bases, with 15 bases between. This CDR3 is 15 amino acids long. The chain's CDR3 is CASSVTGPRSTEAFF. The DNA of the CDR3 is TGTGCCAGCAGCGTCACAGGGCCTAGGTCCACTGAAGCTTTCTTT.

The rearrangement joins TRBV5-6 to TRBJ1-1; TRBD1 is a possible D gene (6 bases). V was trimmed by 5 bases and J by 7 bases, leaving 15 bases between them. In germline, CDR1 is SGHDT, CDR2 YYEEEE. The CDR3 covers 13 residues. CDR3 loop: CASSWGRQNEAFF. CDR3 in DNA: TGTGCCAGCAGTTGGGGGCGGCAGAATGAAGCTTTCTTT.

The V call is TRBV3-1, the J call TRBJ2-6; the match to TRBD1 covers 9 bases. There are 17 residues in the CDR3. CDR1 is LGHDT, CDR2 YNNKEL, per germline (reference sequence). Trimming took 4 bases from V and 4 from J; bases not matched to a gene: 8. CDR3 DNA sequence: TGTGCCAGCAGCCTGCTACAGGGGGCGGCGGGGGCCAACGTCCTGACTTTC. The encoded protein is CASSLLQGAAGANVLTF.

This clonotype came up many times. V is TRBV27 and J is TRBJ2-7; 8 bases are a match to TRBD1. Germline loops: CDR1 MNHEY, CDR2 SMNVEV (reference sequence). With 6 bases clipped from V and 6 bases from J, the junction kept 7 bases outside the gene matches. This CDR3 is 13 amino acids long. The CDR3 here is CASRPGQVSEQYF. The CDR3 DNA reads TGTGCCAGCAGGCCGGGACAGGTCTCCGAGCAGTACTTC.

The V and J genes are TRBV5-1 and TRBJ2-6, with 7 bases aligning to TRBD1. Germline assignment: CDR1 SGHRS and CDR2 YFSETQ. V trimming: 6 bases; J trimming: 4 bases; junction bases outside the gene matches: 7. The CDR3 spans 15 residues. The CDR3 DNA reads TGCGCCAGCAATAAAGGGGGCTCCGGGGCCAACGTCCTGACTTTC. Translation: CASNKGGSGANVLTF.

This clonotype came up a few times. This clone may be a read error of a much larger clone one base away. V is TRBV29-1 and J is TRBJ1-2; the D gene is possibly TRBD1 (6 bases). In germline, CDR1 is SQVTM, CDR2 ANQGSEA. This CDR3 has 13 amino acids. DNA for the CDR3: TGCAGCGTTGCGGCAGGGGAGGGCTATGGCTGCACCTTC. This gives the protein CSVAAGEGYGCTF.

The chain uses TRBV12-3 or TRBV12-4 and TRBJ2-1; D gene uncertain. V was pared by 6 bases and J by 8 bases, with 14 bases between. The CDR3 extends over 13 amino acids. The CDR3 coding sequence is TGTGCCAGCAGCTTTATAGGGATCGATGAGCAGTTCTTC. Amino acids: CASSFIGIDEQFF.

CDR3 amino acids: CASGTGNLNQPQHF. CDR3 DNA sequence: TGCGCCAGCGGGACAGGCAATCTCAATCAGCCCCAGCATTTT. This chain links TRBV10-2 with TRBJ1-5, with 8 positions matching TRBD1. The germline gives CDR1 WSHSY, CDR2 SAAADI. The junction had 6 bases not matched to a gene; V was cut back by 8 bases and J by 3 bases. The CDR3 loop spans 14 amino acids.

V usage is TRBV28 and J usage is TRBJ2-7; either TRBD1 or TRBD2 may supply D (5 bases each). Germline V gives CDR1 MDHEN, CDR2 SYDVKM. Between the trimmed V and J ends, which lost 3 bases and 11 bases, there was a span of 20 bases. This CDR3 is 14 amino acids long. In nucleotides, the CDR3 is TGTGCCAGCAGTTTTCAAAAATCGGGGCCCCCTGAGTACTTC. Amino acid sequence: CASSFQKSGPPEYF.

Comment on this clonotype: A read error may explain this, as a much larger clone is one base away. V is TRBV9 and J is TRBJ1-1; D possibly corresponds to TRBD1 (5 bases). Looked up from germline, CDR1 is SGDLS and CDR2 is YYNGEE. The CDR3 totals 14 residues. The CDR3 DNA is TGTACCAGCAAAGAGACCCCGGGGGACACTGAAGCTTTCTTT. Its translation is CTSKETPGDTEAFF. The variable domain in full, completed from reference TRBV9 and TRBJ1-1, reads DSGVTQTPKHLITATGQRVTLRCSPRSGDLSVYWYQQSLDQGLQFLIQYYNGEERAKGNILERFSAQQFPDLHSELNLSSLELGDSALYFCTSKETPGDTEAFFGQGTRLTVV.

This chain uses TRBV29-1 with TRBJ2-2, with 7 bases fitting TRBD1. Unmatched junction bases numbered 9, after V lost 7 bases and J lost 4 bases. The CDR3 covers 14 residues. CDR1 and CDR2 (germline): SQVTM, ANQGSEA. The CDR3, as DNA: TGCAGCGCCCGGACAGGAGGTACCACCGGGGAGCTGTTTTTT. Translated: CSARTGGTTGELFF.

This clonotype has just a few counts. CDR3 nucleotides: TGTGCCAGCAGCCAGTTCAGCGGGGGCCCGTACAATGAGCAGTTCTTC. Encoded protein: CASSQFSGGPYNEQFF. The chain carries TRBV3-1 and TRBJ2-1; 8 positions match TRBD2. V shed 3 bases, J shed 4 bases, and the junction held 8 bases outside the gene matches. The CDR3 is made up of 16 amino acids. CDR1 and CDR2 from the germline V gene are LGHDT and YNNKEL (reference sequence).

This clonotype has only a few counts. The chain employs TRBV2 and TRBJ2-5, with 8 nucleotides matching TRBD1. The CDR3 totals 15 residues. Losses at the gene ends were 7 bases for V and 4 bases for J; bases not matched to a gene: 11. Germline loops: CDR1 SNHLY, CDR2 FYNNEI. The CDR3 reads CASNKQGGPRETQYF. CDR3 sequence (DNA): TGTGCCAGCAATAAACAGGGGGGCCCGCGAGAGACCCAGTACTTC.

This chain uses TRBV5-1 with TRBJ2-7, with D perhaps given as TRBD1 or TRBD2 (6 bases each). V shed 4 bases and J shed 7 bases, with 21 bases lying between them. Germline V lookup: CDR1 SGHRS, CDR2 YFSETQ. The CDR3 is made up of 15 amino acids. This CDR3 is CASSPPGGAWNEQYF. CDR3 coding DNA: TGCGCCAGCAGCCCCCCCGGGGGCGCATGGAATGAGCAGTACTTC.

This clonotype showed up just once. Lacking the conserved final phenylalanine or tryptophan, this CDR3 likely reflects a read error. The chain joins TRBV6-5 to TRBJ2-2, with D hard to call. Deletions cut 6 bases from V and 0 bases from J, with 11 bases between. Germline values: CDR1 MNHEY, CDR2 SVGAGI. This CDR3 spans 15 amino acids. The CDR3 region has the DNA TGTGCCAGCAGAAAACTTATTTCGAACACCGGGGAGCTGTTTTTG. Amino acids: CASRKLISNTGELFL.

The chain has TRBV20-1 and TRBJ1-1, with 7 bases that match TRBD1. The CDR3 runs to 12 residues. Germline V lookup: CDR1 DFQATT, CDR2 SNEGSKA (reference sequence). CDR3 in DNA: TGCAGGGCCAGACAGGGAGACACTGAAGCTTTCTTT. Protein: CRARQGDTEAFF.